The 24 T cell receptor beta chains below were found in one sample sequenced in a study of cytomegalovirus exposure and HLA in healthy donors. PCR employed 60 Vbeta and 13 Jbeta primers. Only in-frame clones appear in the TCRdb table, and some are missing; sequencing was by immunoSEQ multiplex PCR. Found here are around 140,000 clones, 70% to 85% of them singletons; the top ten hold 2.5%. The sequenced material came from PBMCs. These receptors all come from a male donor in good health and CMV-seronegative.

The CDR3 coding sequence is TGTGCCAGCAGCTCACAAACCGGGACTCCTTACGAGCAGTACTTC. Amino acids: CASSSQTGTPYEQYF. The chain employs TRBV5-4 and TRBJ2-7, with D perhaps TRBD2 (6 bases). CDR3 size: 15 residues. V lost 3 bases and J 4 bases, leaving 17 bases between the germline ends. Per the germline V gene, CDR1 is SGHNT and CDR2 is YYREEE (reference sequence).

Details on this clone: The junction does not match germline at one end; this may be a read error. J is TRBJ2-3 and V is TRBV7-9, with D possibly being TRBD2 (5 bases). Germline V gives CDR1 SEHNR, CDR2 FQNEAQ (reference sequence). This CDR3 is built from 14 residues. The CDR3 here is CSSSFAGGTDTQYF. In DNA, the CDR3 is TGTTCCAGCAGCTTCGCCGGGGGCACAGATACGCAGTATTTT.

The rearrangement joins TRBV19 to TRBJ2-2; tentatively, D is TRBD2 (6 bases). Germline values: CDR1 LNHDA, CDR2 SQIVND (reference sequence). The CDR3 loop spans 13 amino acids. Trimming removed 1 base at V and 6 bases at J, with 6 bases between. CDR3 loop: CASSIAGAGELFF. Here the CDR3 DNA reads TGTGCCAGTAGTATAGCGGGAGCCGGGGAGCTGTTTTTT.

The V gene is TRBV19, the J gene TRBJ1-1, with a possible D match to TRBD1 (6 bases). This CDR3 is 15 amino acids long. Trimming pared 5 bases from V and 0 bases from J, leaving 13 bases between. The germline V gene has CDR1 LNHDA and CDR2 SQIVND (reference sequence). The CDR3 coding sequence is TGTGCCAGTAGTCCGATCGCAGGGGTGAACACTGAAGCTTTCTTT. Translation gives CASSPIAGVNTEAFF.

The V gene is TRBV7-3, the J gene TRBJ1-3; D is uncertain. Trimming shortened V by 5 bases and J by 3 bases, and 8 bases separated the two germline ends. The germline V gene has CDR1 SGHTA and CDR2 FQGTGA. This CDR3 is 13 amino acids long. CDR3 DNA: TGTGCCAGCAGCCCAATCCATGGAAACACCATATATTTT. Residues: CASSPIHGNTIYF. Together with reference TRBV7-3 and TRBJ1-3, the CDR3 gives the full variable domain: GAGVSQTPSNKVTEKGKYVELRCDPISGHTALYWYRQSLGQGPEFLIYFQGTGAADDSGLPNDRFFAVRPEGSVSTLKIQRTERGDSAVYLCASSPIHGNTIYFGEGSWLTVV.

V usage is TRBV11-3 and J usage is TRBJ2-3, with D possibly being TRBD2 (5 bases). V lost 5 bases and J 0 bases, leaving 12 bases between the germline ends. The germline CDR1 and CDR2 sequences are SGHNT and YENEEA. This CDR3 region has 15 residues. CDR3 DNA sequence: TGTGCCAGCAGCCCCGGTGAGGGAAGCACAGATACGCAGTATTTT. As protein: CASSPGEGSTDTQYF.

This rearrangement joins TRBV7-6 to TRBJ2-7, with D possibly TRBD2 on 6 matching bases. The length of the CDR3 is 14 residues. V was cut by 5 bases and J by 0 bases, with 11 bases left in between. Germline loops: CDR1 SGHVS, CDR2 FNYEAQ. The CDR3 sequence: CASSRGGVSYEQYF. For the CDR3, the DNA is TGTGCCAGCAGCCGAGGAGGGGTCTCCTACGAGCAGTACTTC.

The chain carries TRBV7-9 and TRBJ1-2; D remains ambiguous. Germline V gives CDR1 SEHNR, CDR2 FQNEAQ (reference sequence). Deletions cut 4 bases from V and 2 bases from J, with 8 bases between. This CDR3 is 13 amino acids long. CDR3 nucleotide sequence: TGTGCCAGCAGCTCACCTAGGAACTATGGCTACACCTTC. The encoded protein is CASSSPRNYGYTF.

CDR3 sequence reads: CASSLNFDSRYEQYF. CDR3 coding DNA: TGTGCCAGCAGCTTAAATTTCGACAGCCGTTACGAGCAGTACTTC. This chain uses TRBV7-6 with TRBJ2-7; maybe TRBD1 (5 bases). The V and J ends lost 2 bases and 4 bases respectively, with 15 bases between them. CDR1 is SGHVS, CDR2 FNYEAQ, per germline. The CDR3 runs 15 residues. The full variable domain, in which reference TRBV7-6 and TRBJ2-7 provide the parts outside the CDR3, is GAGVSQSPRYKVTKRGQDVALRCDPISGHVSLYWYRQALGQGPEFLTYFNYEAQQDKSGLPNDRFSAERPEGSISTLTIQRTEQRDSAMYRCASSLNFDSRYEQYFGPGTRLTVT.

CDR3 residues: CASRDRTIYGYTF. The DNA for the CDR3 is TGTGCCAGCCGGGACAGGACGATCTATGGCTACACCTTC. J is TRBJ1-2 and V is TRBV2, with 8 bases matching TRBD1. Germline V gives CDR1 SNHLY, CDR2 FYNNEI. The V and J ends lost 8 bases and 4 bases, in that order; junction bases with no gene match: 6. The CDR3 has 13 residues.

This clone was seen just once. The V and J genes are TRBV6-1 and TRBJ2-5; D not certain. The tail of the sequence fits TRBJ2-7 better, so the J call may be wrong. Germline V gives CDR1 MNHNS, CDR2 SASEGT. This CDR3 has 13 residues. This CDR3 reads CASSEPGSYEQYF. As DNA, the CDR3 is TGTGCCAGCAGTGAACCAGGTTCCTACGAGCAGTACTTC.

This rearrangement joins TRBV6-5 to TRBJ2-7; 8 bases line up with TRBD1. Losses at the gene ends were 0 bases for V and 0 bases for J; bases not matched to a gene: 4. The CDR3 is 16 amino acids. Germline CDR1 is MNHEY and CDR2 is SVGAGI. This CDR3 reads CASSYSTGESSYEQYF. The DNA of the CDR3 is TGTGCCAGCAGTTACTCGACAGGGGAGAGCTCCTACGAGCAGTACTTC.

The rearrangement uses TRBV6-6 and TRBJ1-5, with TRBD1 identical over 8 bases. Losses at the gene ends were 4 bases for V and 2 bases for J; bases not matched to a gene: 4. CDR3 length: 15 amino acids. Germline V lookup: CDR1 MNHNY, CDR2 SVGAGI (reference sequence). The CDR3 region has the DNA TGTGCCAGCAGTTTCTTGACAGGGGGCAATCAGCCCCAGCATTTT. Its protein product is CASSFLTGGNQPQHF.

This clone came up once. The rearrangement joins TRBV6-5 to TRBJ1-5; D remains ambiguous. V lost 2 bases and J 6 bases, leaving 8 bases between the germline ends. Germline V gives CDR1 MNHEY, CDR2 SVGAGI. The CDR3 spans 13 residues. CDR3 bases: TGTGCCAGCAGTTACGGGGAGGGTCAGCCCCAGCATTTT. Its translation is CASSYGEGQPQHF.

The chain carries TRBV4-3 and TRBJ1-1; no reliable D call. Germline V CDR1 and CDR2: LGHNA, YSLEER. This CDR3 spans 13 amino acids. Between the trimmed V and J ends, which lost 1 base and 1 base, there was a span of 4 bases. The CDR3 DNA sequence: TGCGCCAGCAGCCAAGGACAGAACACTGAAGCTTTCTTT. This gives the protein CASSQGQNTEAFF.

The chain joins TRBV18 to TRBJ2-5; D remains unclear. V gave up 3 bases and J gave up 0 bases, with 5 bases separating them. There are 13 residues in the CDR3. Looked up from germline, CDR1 is KGHSH and CDR2 is LQKENI. The CDR3 is CASSPQDQETQYF. The CDR3 coding sequence is TGTGCCAGCTCACCCCAGGACCAAGAGACCCAGTACTTC.

This chain connects TRBV5-6 to TRBJ1-1; no clear D gene. Trimming took off 0 bases at V and 4 bases at J, with 13 bases between the two ends. The V gene's germline CDR1 is SGHDT and CDR2 YYEEEE. This CDR3 spans 15 amino acids. The chain's CDR3 is CASSLGSGRGTEAFF. CDR3 nucleotides: TGTGCCAGCAGCTTGGGGTCGGGTAGAGGCACTGAAGCTTTCTTT.

This clone came up once. This chain joins TRBV6-1 and TRBJ1-2; D gene uncertain. Germline V gene data show CDR1 as MNHNS and CDR2 as SASEGT. V was cut by 6 bases and J by 4 bases, with 9 bases left in between. The length of the CDR3 is 12 residues. Written as DNA, the CDR3 is TGTGCCAGCAGCGTCGACACCTATGGCTACACCTTC. Encoded protein: CASSVDTYGYTF.

The chain carries TRBV11-3 and TRBJ2-7; D possibly corresponds to TRBD1 (6 bases). Germline values: CDR1 SGHNT, CDR2 YENEEA. CDR3 length: 13 amino acids. With 5 bases removed from V and 3 bases from J, the gap between germline ends came to 11 bases. Here the CDR3 reads CASSPSDSYEQYF. The CDR3 coding sequence is TGTGCCAGCAGCCCGTCGGACAGCTACGAGCAGTACTTC.

The rearrangement links TRBV11-2 to TRBJ2-3; 8 bases align to TRBD1. Trimming removed 6 bases from V and 1 base from J; junction bases left unmatched: 9. CDR1 and CDR2 from the germline V gene are SGHAT and FQNNGV. This CDR3 contains 16 residues. The CDR3 spells CASSQAPGQGTDTQYF. In nucleotides, the CDR3 is TGTGCCAGCAGTCAGGCCCCGGGACAGGGCACAGATACGCAGTATTTT.

This clone was detected only once. This chain uses TRBV18 with TRBJ1-2; tentative D call: TRBD1 (6 bases). Trimming left V 6 bases short and J 1 base short, with 9 bases between. The CDR3 runs to 13 residues. Looked up from germline, CDR1 is KGHSH and CDR2 is LQKENI. The CDR3 spells CASSSDSNYGYTF. The DNA of the CDR3 is TGTGCCAGCTCTTCGGACAGTAACTATGGCTACACCTTC.

V usage is TRBV29-1 and J usage is TRBJ2-1; TRBD2 might be the D (6 bases). The CDR3 contains 12 residues. V lost 4 bases and J 7 bases, leaving 11 bases between the germline ends. Germline CDR1 reads SQVTM; CDR2 reads ANQGSEA. As DNA, the CDR3 is TGCAGCGTTGTGGAGAGCGGGAATGAGCAGTTCTTC. Protein sequence: CSVVESGNEQFF.

The chain recombines TRBV2 with TRBJ2-5, with D unclear. With the DNA end fitting TRBJ2-7 better, the J assignment may be wrong. CDR1 is SNHLY and CDR2 is FYNNEI in the germline V gene. The CDR3 loop spans 11 amino acids. Written as DNA, the CDR3 is TGTGCCAGCAGTGATACCTACGAGCAGTACTTC. It specifies CASSDTYEQYF.

The chain joins TRBV6-5 to TRBJ2-5; 7 nucleotides match TRBD2. The CDR3 is made up of 15 amino acids. J was trimmed by 7 bases and V by 6 bases; bases with no gene match: 14. The germline V gene has CDR1 MNHEY and CDR2 SVGAGI. The CDR3 coding sequence is TGTGCCAGCAGCCCACCTTTAGCGGGTCGGGGGACCCAGTACTTC. Translation: CASSPPLAGRGTQYF.